Listed below are T cell receptor beta chains from one sample, sequenced in a study of T cells in narcolepsy. This table comes from immunoSEQ multiplex PCR, and its TCRdb copy is limited to in-frame clones, with some not included. The sample contains around 33,000 clones, about four fifths of which appear only once. The source material was CD45RA- memory CD4+ T cells from PBMCs. The receptor source for this set is a human donor with narcolepsy. Each CDR3 is given with its conserved first and last residue. A D gene is named only where the DNA matches it firmly. Clone size is not always given. Where it is, it says once, few, many or a class for expanded clones.

d_call	v_call	clone_size	j_call	cdr3_aa	cdr3_nt
.	TRBV5-4	.	TRBJ1-1	CASSLEPQGGTEAFF	TGTGCCAGCAGCTTGGAGCCACAGGGTGGTACTGAAGCTTTCTTT
TRBD1	TRBV29-1	once	TRBJ2-1	CSVAGQGSNSYNEQFF	TGCAGCGTTGCGGGACAGGGGTCCAACTCCTACAATGAGCAGTTCTTC
TRBD1	TRBV6-1	few	TRBJ1-6	CASSGQGADNSPLHF	TGTGCCAGCAGTGGCCAGGGGGCGGATAATTCACCCCTCCACTTT
.	TRBV1	.	TRBJ2-1	CTSSQDVWERGGGYNEQFF	TGCACCAGCAGCCAAGATGTTTGGGAGAGGGGCGGGGGTTACAATGAGCAGTTCTTC
.	TRBV19	.	TRBJ1-2	CASSIVGSYGYTF	TGTGCCAGTAGTATAGTTGGTTCCTATGGCTACACCTTC
.	TRBV14	.	TRBJ2-5	CASSQELGETQYF	TGTGCCAGCAGCCAAGAATTGGGAGAGACCCAGTACTTC
.	TRBV5-1	.	TRBJ2-6	CASSLQVGAGANVLTF	TGCGCCAGCAGCTTGCAGGTTGGAGCTGGGGCCAACGTCCTGACTTTC
TRBD1	TRBV5-6	.	TRBJ1-2	CASSRTGVEGYTF	TGTGCCAGCAGCCGGACAGGGGTGGAGGGCTACACCTTC
.	TRBV4-3	few	TRBJ1-1	CASSQEQGRWTEAFF	TGCGCCAGCAGCCAAGAACAGGGTAGATGGACTGAAGCTTTCTTT
.	TRBV18	.	TRBJ2-2	CASSPRLEGNTGELFF	TGTGCCAGCTCACCCCGACTAGAGGGTAACACCGGGGAGCTGTTTTTT
.	TRBV30	.	TRBJ1-5	CAWSPRAVRSQPQHF	TGTGCCTGGAGTCCCCGGGCCGTTCGTTCCCAGCCCCAGCATTTT
TRBD1	TRBV2	.	TRBJ1-2	CASSSGTGNGYTF	TGTGCCAGCAGCTCCGGGACAGGGAATGGCTACACCTTC
TRBD1	TRBV11-3	once	TRBJ2-7	CSRDSSYEQYF	TGTTCCAGGGACAGCTCCTACGAGCAGTACTTC
TRBD1	TRBV4-1	.	TRBJ1-1	CASSKVEGQVNTEAFF	TGCGCCAGCAGCAAAGTTGAGGGACAGGTTAACACTGAAGCTTTCTTT
.	TRBV21-1	.	TRBJ2-2	CASLTSGVVGGELFF	TGTGCCAGTTTAACTAGCGGGGTCGTAGGAGGGGAGCTGTTTTTT
.	TRBV6-5	.	TRBJ1-1	CASSRSLSTEAFF	TGTGCCAGCAGCCGAAGCTTGTCCACTGAAGCTTTCTTT
TRBD1	TRBV12-5	.	TRBJ1-2	CASGLVVSSGQGGGYTF	TGTGCTAGTGGTTTGGTAGTGAGCTCTGGACAGGGGGGTGGCTACACCTTC
.	TRBV6-4	once	TRBJ2-3	CASSPIVGGTDTQYF	TGTGCCAGCAGTCCGATAGTAGGAGGCACAGATACGCAGTATTTT
.	TRBV6-1	.	TRBJ1-2	CASSLATNYGYTF	TGTGCCAGCAGTCTAGCCACTAACTATGGCTACACCTTC
.	TRBV2	.	TRBJ2-4	CASSEATRTSQYF	TGTGCCAGCAGTGAAGCGACGAGGACAAGCCAGTACTTC
TRBD1	TRBV4-1	few	TRBJ1-2	CASSQAGQAHGYTF	TGCGCCAGCAGCCAAGCGGGACAGGCCCATGGCTACACCTTC
TRBD2	TRBV19	.	TRBJ2-3	CASSSGGASTDTQYF	TGTGCCAGTAGTAGCGGGGGGGCCAGCACAGATACGCAGTATTTT
.	TRBV6-6	once	TRBJ1-2	CASSSKAGNTHYGYTF	TGTGCCAGCAGTTCCAAGGCAGGGAATACCCACTATGGCTACACCTTC
TRBD1	TRBV23-1	.	TRBJ2-7	CASSPPRSQGPYRYEQYF	TGCGCCAGCAGTCCACCGAGGTCACAGGGGCCCTATCGCTACGAGCAGTACTTC
.	TRBV5-4	.	TRBJ2-5	CASSSTGQEAQYF	TGTGCCAGCAGCTCCACTGGGCAAGAGGCCCAGTACTTC
TRBD2	TRBV27	.	TRBJ2-1	CASSLQTSGGYNERFF	TGTGCCAGCAGTCTCCAGACTAGCGGGGGGTACAATGAGCGGTTCTTC
TRBD1	TRBV6-4	.	TRBJ2-3	CASSPTGILTDTQYF	TGTGCCAGCAGTCCGACAGGGATCCTCACAGATACGCAGTATTTT
.	TRBV12-1	.	TRBJ1-5	CASSFLGVGARRAVSNQPQHF	TGTGCCAGCAGCTTTTTGGGGGTTGGGGCGCGACGGGCAGTTAGCAATCAGCCCCAGCATTTT
.	TRBV7-9	.	TRBJ2-7	CASSLGWGQESEQYF	TGTGCCAGCAGTCTAGGCTGGGGGCAAGAAAGCGAGCAGTACTTC
TRBD1	TRBV29-1	.	TRBJ2-1	CSVAPGTGANEQFF	TGCAGCGTTGCCCCCGGGACAGGGGCAAATGAGCAGTTCTTC
.	TRBV11-2	.	TRBJ2-3	CASSQLFESPQYF	TGTGCCAGCAGCCAACTGTTTGAATCTCCGCAGTATTTT
.	TRBV30	.	TRBJ1-6	CAWSVGGGGVGSPLHF	TGTGCCTGGAGTGTAGGGGGTGGAGGGGTAGGGTCACCCCTCCACTTT
TRBD2	TRBV7-3	.	TRBJ2-3	CASSSKGTSGVTDTQYF	TGTGCCAGCAGCTCTAAGGGGACTAGCGGAGTTACAGATACGCAGTATTTT
.	TRBV10-3	few	TRBJ1-1	CASGVQGAAEAFF	TGTGCCAGTGGGGTACAGGGTGCCGCTGAAGCTTTCTTT
.	TRBV5-5	.	TRBJ1-1	CASIPSSLNTEAFF	TGTGCCAGCATCCCTTCATCGCTTAACACTGAAGCTTTCTTT
.	TRBV5-1	.	TRBJ1-5	CASSLIPGGDGNQPQHF	TGCGCCAGCAGCCTCATCCCCGGGGGAGACGGCAATCAGCCCCAGCATTTT
TRBD1	TRBV6-5	.	TRBJ2-3	CASSATGVSTDTQYF	TGTGCCAGCAGTGCGACAGGGGTTAGCACAGATACGCAGTATTTT
.	TRBV27	.	TRBJ1-1	CASNAAGGGYTEAFF	TGTGCCAGCAACGCTGCGGGAGGCGGATACACTGAAGCTTTCTTT
.	TRBV6-5	.	TRBJ1-2	CASSYSQDYTF	TGTGCCAGCAGTTACTCACAGGACTACACCTTC
.	TRBV7-8	few	TRBJ2-7	CASSLADRYEQYF	TGTGCCAGCAGCTTAGCGGATCGCTACGAGCAGTACTTC
TRBD1	TRBV6-5	.	TRBJ2-4	CASSPTRTGKNIQYF	TGTGCCAGCAGCCCCACCCGGACAGGGAAAAACATTCAGTACTTC
TRBD1	TRBV19	.	TRBJ2-1	CASSISGTGRIVNEQFF	TGTGCCAGTAGTATCTCCGGGACAGGGCGCATCGTCAATGAGCAGTTCTTC
.	TRBV6-1	.	TRBJ1-5	CASSENPGRLNQPQHF	TGTGCCAGCAGTGAGAACCCGGGACGGCTTAATCAGCCCCAGCATTTT
TRBD1	TRBV4-2	.	TRBJ1-2	CASSQVPGGELNYGYTF	TGTGCCAGCAGCCAAGTCCCAGGGGGCGAGTTAAACTATGGCTACACCTTC
TRBD1	TRBV11-2	.	TRBJ1-3	CASSARTGDGNTIYF	TGTGCCAGCAGCGCTAGGACAGGGGACGGAAACACCATATATTTT
.	TRBV7-2	few	TRBJ1-6	CASSLNRNNSPLHF	TGTGCCAGCAGCTTAAACAGGAATAATTCACCCCTCCACTTT
.	TRBV10-3	.	TRBJ2-7	CAISDPGDSYEQYF	TGTGCCATCAGTGACCCAGGGGATTCCTACGAGCAGTACTTC
TRBD1	TRBV5-1	.	TRBJ1-2	CASSLGNRGVGYGYTF	TGCGCCAGCAGCTTGGGGAACAGGGGTGTAGGGTATGGCTACACCTTC